These T cell receptor beta chains were read from a single sample in a study of T-cell memory formation after mild COVID-19. Each CDR3 protein gets one entry after TCRdb re-called the 5' RACE reads with MiXCR. Among approximately 210,000 distinct CDR3 sequences listed, roughly a tenth were seen once. The sample taken for sequencing was PBMCs or a T cell subset sorted from them (not recorded which). These receptors came from a man aged 18 to 35 who had mild COVID-19 (a few samples of this study predate the infection). Cell type and time point are not known. CDR3s include the opening cysteine and the closing phenylalanine or tryptophan. The D gene is left open where the match is weak. Size tells how often a clone was seen (once, few, many) or the class of an expanded clone, and some rows leave it out.

clone size	V gene	J gene	D gene	CDR3 DNA	CDR3 protein
few	TRBV6-1	TRBJ2-5	TRBD2	TGTGCCAGCAGTGGTAGCGGGGGGCTCAGCGGGACCCAGTACTTC	CASSGSGGLSGTQYF
many	TRBV2	TRBJ2-5	.	TGTGCCAGAAACACCCAAGAGACCCAGTACTTC	CARNTQETQYF
few	TRBV7-3	TRBJ2-1	.	TGTGCCAGCAGCTCCATCCTCGGGTCTTACAATGAGCAGTTCTTC	CASSSILGSYNEQFF
.	TRBV6-2/TRBV6-3	TRBJ1-2	TRBD1	TGTGCCAGCAGTTACTCGCAGACAGGGGGCTATGGCTACACCTTC	CASSYSQTGGYGYTF
few	TRBV27	TRBJ2-5	TRBD2	TGTGCCAGCAGTCCTACTAGCGGGGGAGGGGGGACCCAGTACTTC	CASSPTSGGGGTQYF
.	TRBV14	TRBJ2-3	.	TGTGCCAGCAGCCGAGGGGTAACAGATACGCAGTATTTT	CASSRGVTDTQYF
.	TRBV20-1	TRBJ2-2	.	TGCAGTGCCAAGCGACAGAACACCGGGGAGCTGTTTTTT	CSAKRQNTGELFF
few	TRBV20-1	TRBJ2-5	.	TGCAGTGCTAGGGGATTACGGGGAACCGGGGAGACCCAGTACTTC	CSARGLRGTGETQYF
.	TRBV12-3/TRBV12-4	TRBJ1-2	.	TGTGCCAGCAGTTTACAAGGGGGCTACACCTTC	CASSLQGGYTF
many	TRBV20-1	TRBJ2-5	TRBD1	TGCAGTGCGCCAGCGACAGGGTGGAACCAAGAGACCCAGTACTTC	CSAPATGWNQETQYF
few	TRBV5-1	TRBJ2-3	TRBD2	TGCGCCAGCAGGACTAGCGGGGGGGCCCCAGATACGCAGTATTTT	CASRTSGGAPDTQYF
.	TRBV7-3	TRBJ2-2	.	TGTGCCAGCAGCTTAATGGGAGTCAGCACCGGGGAGCTGTTTTTT	CASSLMGVSTGELFF
many	TRBV5-1	TRBJ1-2	.	TGCGCCAGCAGCTTGGACCCAGGAAGTAACTATGGCTACACCTTC	CASSLDPGSNYGYTF
many	TRBV7-9	TRBJ2-3	TRBD2	TGTGCCAGCAGCTTAGCGTCCAGCGGGGGCACAGATACGCAGTATTTT	CASSLASSGGTDTQYF
many	TRBV4-2	TRBJ1-6	.	TGTGCCAGCAGCCAAGATAGGGCAGGGCAACCCCTCCACTTT	CASSQDRAGQPLHF
.	TRBV6-6	TRBJ1-3	.	TGTGCCAGCCTCCAATCTGGAAACACCATATATTTT	CASLQSGNTIYF
few	TRBV7-6	TRBJ2-5	.	TGTGCCAGCAGCCTCTTAGGGGTCCGCGAGTGGGAGACCCAGTACTTC	CASSLLGVREWETQYF
few	TRBV20-1	TRBJ2-5	.	TGCAGTGCTCTCCGGGACCGAGAGACCCAGTACTTC	CSALRDRETQYF
few	TRBV7-8	TRBJ2-5	.	TGTGCCAGCAGCAAAAGGGGGGAAGAGACCCAGTACTTC	CASSKRGEETQYF
many	TRBV4-3	TRBJ1-1	.	TGCGCCAGCAGCCAAGATCTCAGGGGAGACACTGAAGCTTTCTTT	CASSQDLRGDTEAFF
many	TRBV7-3	TRBJ1-2	TRBD1	TGTGCCAGCAGCTTAACGGGACAGGGGGAGCCCAATGGCTACACCTTC	CASSLTGQGEPNGYTF
.	TRBV4-2	TRBJ1-5	.	TGTGCCAGCAGCCAAGATCCGAGGGGGGGTACTCAGCCCCAGCATTTT	CASSQDPRGGTQPQHF
.	TRBV5-1	TRBJ1-1	.	TGCGCCAGCAGCTTGGGGCAGTGGAGGGACACTGAAGCTTTCTTT	CASSLGQWRDTEAFF
few	TRBV10-3	TRBJ2-5	.	TGTGCCATCAGTGACGGGGGCCTGGTTGAGACCCAGTACTTC	CAISDGGLVETQYF
few	TRBV5-1	TRBJ2-5	.	TGCGCCAGCAGCTCCCAAAAGGGGCAAGAGACCCAGTACTTC	CASSSQKGQETQYF
few	TRBV7-7	TRBJ2-3	TRBD2	TGTGCTAGCAGCTCGTTAGCGGGGGCGCGTGATACGCAGTATTTT	CASSSLAGARDTQYF
few	TRBV29-1	TRBJ1-1	.	TGCAGCGTGGCAGGGATGACTGAAGCTTTCTTT	CSVAGMTEAFF
.	TRBV7-2	TRBJ1-4	.	TGTGCCAGCAGCCCGCATGGTTTTAATGAAAAACTGTTTTTT	CASSPHGFNEKLFF
.	TRBV28	TRBJ1-2	.	TGTGCCAGCAGTTTATTACACTATGGCTACACCTTC	CASSLLHYGYTF
.	TRBV5-1	TRBJ1-1	.	TGCGCCAGCAGCCCCGGGAATGGGGACACTGAAGCTTTCTTT	CASSPGNGDTEAFF